This T cell receptor (beta chain) is from a study of cytotoxic CD8 clonotypes in ibrutinib-treated CLL. At the level of the study: Response samples were taken after a median roughly twelve months of treatment, range 6 to 36. Findings and limits, study-wide: Clonality was elevated at ibrutinib response and had returned toward baseline at progression. Public clonotypes, found uncommonly, either contracted or stayed stable on treatment. A difference in sampling times existed between sustained-remission and progressing patients.

Sequencing was performed with immunoSEQ multiplex PCR; in TCRdb, only in-frame clones are kept and a portion is missing. The sample has more than 45,000 clones; roughly 83% are singletons. Germline V gene sequence: CDR1 SGHDN, CDR2 FVKESK. The V gene end was trimmed by 1 base and the J gene end by 9 bases; junction bases not matched to a gene: 15. CDR3 length: 17 amino acids. To note about this clone: Antigen specificity is unknown.

This TCR was recovered from a human donor with chronic lymphocytic leukemia. V is TRBV14 and J is TRBJ2-7, with TRBD2 matching over 10 bases. This sample comprised PBMCs, obtained after 24 months of ibrutinib treatment. The DNA for the CDR3 is TGTGCCAGCAGCCAAGCCTACCCGGCTAGCGGGAGACACGGGCAGTACTTC. This gives the protein CASSQAYPASGRHGQYF.